The rows below give T cell receptor beta chains drawn from one sample of a study of T cells in Graves' hyperthyroidism and ophthalmopathy. One entry per CDR3 protein, called by TCRdb with MiXCR from the multiplex PCR reads. The data contain around 520,000 distinct CDR3 sequences, 14% of them singletons. The sequenced material came from blood. Every receptor here comes from a woman in her thirties or forties with Graves' hyperthyroidism. CDR3s include the opening cysteine and the closing phenylalanine or tryptophan. Fields, in order: CDR3 DNA, CDR3 protein, V gene, D gene, clone size, J gene. The D gene is left open where the match is weak. Clone size, where shown, is once, few, many, or a class for clones that have expanded.

CDR3nt: TGTGCCAGCAGTCCTACGAACGGGGCGGAGACCCAGTACTTC; CDR3aa: CASSPTNGAETQYF; v_gene: TRBV3-1; d_gene: -; abundance: many; j_gene: TRBJ2-5
CDR3nt: TGCAGCGTCGTCTCAGCGGGAGGCCCCTACGAGCAGTACTTC; CDR3aa: CSVVSAGGPYEQYF; v_gene: TRBV29-1; d_gene: TRBD2; abundance: many; j_gene: TRBJ2-7
CDR3nt: TGTGCCAGCAGTGACCGACAGGGGAATGAGCAGTTCTTC; CDR3aa: CASSDRQGNEQFF; v_gene: TRBV28; d_gene: TRBD1; abundance: many; j_gene: TRBJ2-1
CDR3nt: TGTGCCAGCAGTTCCCGGTTCACTGGCTACACCTTC; CDR3aa: CASSSRFTGYTF; v_gene: TRBV28; d_gene: -; abundance: -; j_gene: TRBJ1-2
CDR3nt: TGTGCCAGCAGTGACCCAGGGCGGCGGGAAGAGACCCAGTACTTC; CDR3aa: CASSDPGRREETQYF; v_gene: TRBV28; d_gene: -; abundance: many; j_gene: TRBJ2-5
CDR3nt: TGTGCCAGCAGGGCGACCGGGACAGGAATAAACATTCAGTACTTC; CDR3aa: CASRATGTGINIQYF; v_gene: TRBV28; d_gene: TRBD1; abundance: many; j_gene: TRBJ2-4
CDR3nt: TGTGCCAGCAGCTCAGCTTCGGGACACCCCACAGATACGCAGTATTTT; CDR3aa: CASSSASGHPTDTQYF; v_gene: TRBV9; d_gene: -; abundance: many; j_gene: TRBJ2-3
CDR3nt: TGTGCCAGCTCACCAGGGGGAGCAAGCCGGGGAAACACCATATATTTT; CDR3aa: CASSPGGASRGNTIYF; v_gene: TRBV18; d_gene: -; abundance: few; j_gene: TRBJ1-3
CDR3nt: TGCAGTGCTGGTTTACAGGGGAGAAAGAGCACAGATACGCAGTATTTT; CDR3aa: CSAGLQGRKSTDTQYF; v_gene: TRBV20-1; d_gene: TRBD1; abundance: few; j_gene: TRBJ2-3
CDR3nt: TGTGCCAGCAGCGACTTGCCGGGACTAGCGGGAACCGGGGAGCTGTTTTTT; CDR3aa: CASSDLPGLAGTGELFF; v_gene: TRBV4-2; d_gene: TRBD2; abundance: -; j_gene: TRBJ2-2
CDR3nt: TGTGCCAGCAGCGGGACTAGCGGTTACACAGATACGCAGTATTTT; CDR3aa: CASSGTSGYTDTQYF; v_gene: TRBV2; d_gene: TRBD2; abundance: many; j_gene: TRBJ2-3
CDR3nt: TGTGCCAGCAGCTCGTCCGGACCAGGCACCGGGGAGCTGTTTTTT; CDR3aa: CASSSSGPGTGELFF; v_gene: TRBV7-9; d_gene: -; abundance: few; j_gene: TRBJ2-2
CDR3nt: TGTGCCACCAGTGATTTGGCGACAGGGCCCTACAATGAGCAGTTCTTC; CDR3aa: CATSDLATGPYNEQFF; v_gene: TRBV24-1; d_gene: TRBD1; abundance: -; j_gene: TRBJ2-1
CDR3nt: TGTGCCAGCAGTGAACGGCTAGCGGACAATGAGCAGTTCTTC; CDR3aa: CASSERLADNEQFF; v_gene: TRBV25-1; d_gene: TRBD2; abundance: -; j_gene: TRBJ2-1
CDR3nt: TGTGCCAGCTCTCTACTGACCCGGACAGGGCCACAAGAGACCCAGTACTTC; CDR3aa: CASSLLTRTGPQETQYF; v_gene: TRBV18; d_gene: TRBD1; abundance: few; j_gene: TRBJ2-5